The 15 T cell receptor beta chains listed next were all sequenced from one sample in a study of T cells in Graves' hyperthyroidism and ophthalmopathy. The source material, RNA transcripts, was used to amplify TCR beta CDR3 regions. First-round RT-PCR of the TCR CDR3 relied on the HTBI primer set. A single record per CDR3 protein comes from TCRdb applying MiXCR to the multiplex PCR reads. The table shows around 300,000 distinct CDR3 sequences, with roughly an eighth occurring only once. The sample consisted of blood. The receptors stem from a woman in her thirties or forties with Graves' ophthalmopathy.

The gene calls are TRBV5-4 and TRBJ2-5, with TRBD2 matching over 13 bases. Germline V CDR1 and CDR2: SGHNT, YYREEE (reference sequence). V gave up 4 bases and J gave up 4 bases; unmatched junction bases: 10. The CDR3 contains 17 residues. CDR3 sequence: CASSGRTSGRYRETQYF. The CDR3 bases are TGTGCCAGCAGCGGACGGACTAGCGGGAGATATAGAGAGACCCAGTACTTC.

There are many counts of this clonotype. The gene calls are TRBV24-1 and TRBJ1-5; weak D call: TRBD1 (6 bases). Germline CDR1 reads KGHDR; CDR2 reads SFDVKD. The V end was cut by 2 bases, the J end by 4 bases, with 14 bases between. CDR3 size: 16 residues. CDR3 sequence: CATSDSNRVANQPQHF. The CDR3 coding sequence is TGTGCCACCAGTGATTCTAACAGGGTTGCGAATCAGCCCCAGCATTTT.

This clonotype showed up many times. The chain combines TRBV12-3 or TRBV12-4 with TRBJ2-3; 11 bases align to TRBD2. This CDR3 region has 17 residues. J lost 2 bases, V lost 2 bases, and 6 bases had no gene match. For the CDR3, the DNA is TGTGCCAGCAGTTTAACCCTAGCGGGGGGAGTCACAGATACGCAGTATTTT. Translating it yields CASSLTLAGGVTDTQYF.

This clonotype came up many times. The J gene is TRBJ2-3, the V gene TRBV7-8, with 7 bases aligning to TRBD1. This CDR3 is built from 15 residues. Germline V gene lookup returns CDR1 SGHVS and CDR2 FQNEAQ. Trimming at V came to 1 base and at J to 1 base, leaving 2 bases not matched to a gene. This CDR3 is CASSLGQGGTDTQYF. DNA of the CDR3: TGTGCCAGCAGCTTAGGACAGGGAGGCACAGATACGCAGTATTTT.

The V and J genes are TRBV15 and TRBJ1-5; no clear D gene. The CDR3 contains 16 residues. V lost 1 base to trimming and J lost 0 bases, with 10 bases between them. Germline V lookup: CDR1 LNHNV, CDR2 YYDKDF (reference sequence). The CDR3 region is CATSRGGAYSNQPQHF. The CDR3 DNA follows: TGTGCCACCAGCAGAGGGGGAGCCTATAGCAATCAGCCCCAGCATTTT. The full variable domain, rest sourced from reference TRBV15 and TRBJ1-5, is DAMVIQNPRYQVTQFGKPVTLSCSQTLNHNVMYWYQQKSSQAPKLLFHYYDKDFNNEADTPDNFQSRRPNTSFCFLDIRSPGLGDTAMYLCATSRGGAYSNQPQHFGDGTRLSIL.

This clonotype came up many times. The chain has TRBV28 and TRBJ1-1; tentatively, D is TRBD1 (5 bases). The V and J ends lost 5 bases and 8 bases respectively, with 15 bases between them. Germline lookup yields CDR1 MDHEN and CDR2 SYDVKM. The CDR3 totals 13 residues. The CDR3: CASSLGGVKEAFF. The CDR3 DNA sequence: TGTGCCAGCAGTCTTGGGGGGGTAAAAGAAGCTTTCTTT.

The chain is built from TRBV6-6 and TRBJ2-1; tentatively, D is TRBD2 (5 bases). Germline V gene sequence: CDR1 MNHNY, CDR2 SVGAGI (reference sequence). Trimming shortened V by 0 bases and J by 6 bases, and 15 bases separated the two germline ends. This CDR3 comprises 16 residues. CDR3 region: CASSYSMRGGRNEQFF. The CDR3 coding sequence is TGTGCCAGCAGTTACTCGATGCGCGGAGGCCGCAATGAGCAGTTCTTC.

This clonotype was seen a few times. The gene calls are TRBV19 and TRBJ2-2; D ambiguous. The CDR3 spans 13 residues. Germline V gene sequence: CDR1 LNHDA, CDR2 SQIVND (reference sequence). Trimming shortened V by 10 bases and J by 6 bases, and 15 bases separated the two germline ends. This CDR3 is CATRHTGAGELFF. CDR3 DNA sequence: TGTGCCACCAGGCATACGGGTGCCGGGGAGCTGTTTTTT.

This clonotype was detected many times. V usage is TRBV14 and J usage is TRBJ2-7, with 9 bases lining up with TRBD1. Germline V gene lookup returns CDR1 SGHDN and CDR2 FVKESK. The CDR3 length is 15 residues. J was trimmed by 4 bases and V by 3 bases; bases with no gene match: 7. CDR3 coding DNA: TGTGCCAGCAGCCAGACAGGGGGGGCCGCGTACGAGCAGTACTTC. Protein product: CASSQTGGAAYEQYF.

The CDR3 loop reads CASSPQRVNTGEQYF. The CDR3 DNA reads as TGTGCCAGCAGCCCTCAACGGGTCAACACCGGGGAGCAGTACTTC. The chain has TRBV7-8 and TRBJ2-7; D remains unclear. CDR1 SGHVS and CDR2 FQNEAQ come from the germline V gene. Trimming stripped 5 bases from V and 7 bases from J, with 21 bases between. The length of the CDR3 is 15 residues.

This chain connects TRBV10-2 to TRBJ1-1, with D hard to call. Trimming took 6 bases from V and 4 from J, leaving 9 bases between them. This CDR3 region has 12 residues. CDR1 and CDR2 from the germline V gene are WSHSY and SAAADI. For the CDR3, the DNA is TGCGCCAGCAGCGGGATAGGCACTGAAGCTTTCTTT. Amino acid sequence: CASSGIGTEAFF.

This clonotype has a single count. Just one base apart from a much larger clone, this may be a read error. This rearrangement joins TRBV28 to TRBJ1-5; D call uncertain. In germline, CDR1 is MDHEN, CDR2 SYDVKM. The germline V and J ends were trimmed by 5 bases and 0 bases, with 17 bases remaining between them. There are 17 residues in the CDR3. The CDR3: CASSAGSTKGSNQPQHF. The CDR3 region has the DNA TGTGCCAGCAGTGCCGGGAGCACAAAGGGTAGCAATCAGCCCCAGCATTTT.

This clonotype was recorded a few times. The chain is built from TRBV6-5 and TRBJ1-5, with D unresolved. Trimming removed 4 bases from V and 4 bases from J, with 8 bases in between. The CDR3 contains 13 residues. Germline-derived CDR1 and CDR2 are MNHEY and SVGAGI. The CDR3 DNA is TGTGCCAGCAGTTTCTACGGGAATCAGCCCCAGCATTTT. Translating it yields CASSFYGNQPQHF.

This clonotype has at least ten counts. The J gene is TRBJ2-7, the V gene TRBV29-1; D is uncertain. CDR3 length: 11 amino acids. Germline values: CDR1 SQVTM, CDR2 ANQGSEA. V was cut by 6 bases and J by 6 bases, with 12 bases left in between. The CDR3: CSVSGVGEQYF. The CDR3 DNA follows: TGCAGCGTAAGTGGGGTCGGCGAGCAGTACTTC.

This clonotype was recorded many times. The CDR3 DNA sequence: TGTGCCAGCAGTTTAAACGGACTAGCGGGGCAAGAGACCCAGTACTTC. Its translation is CASSLNGLAGQETQYF. The genes are TRBV27 and TRBJ2-5; 12 bases align to TRBD2. The V gene's germline CDR1 is MNHEY and CDR2 SMNVEV (reference sequence). Trimming took 2 bases from V and 2 from J; bases not matched to a gene: 3. This CDR3 comprises 16 residues.